The present T cell receptor beta chain was sequenced within a study of blood T cells in healthy people across ages. Findings and limits, study-wide: Across the age range, TCR beta diversity per million T cells fell in a roughly linear way.

Each sample used at least 6 million PBMCs. A note on this clonotype: Its target is unknown.

This CDR3 contains 13 residues. In germline, CDR1 is MNHNY, CDR2 SVGAGI (reference sequence). Next came a second PCR, run for 7 to 11 cycles, which used a sample-barcoded 5' primer along with a J-beta primer mix. TCRdb independently ran MiXCR on the 5' RACE reads; one entry per CDR3 protein. The table has about 1.4 million distinct CDR3 sequences, around 59% seen once. The sample taken for sequencing was blood. The chain couples TRBV6-6 to TRBJ2-5, with 8 bases fitting TRBD1. The DNA end is a closer match to TRBJ2-7, so the J assignment may be wrong. This receptor was taken from a man aged 18 to 29 in good health. This chain's CDR3 is CASTLQGGHEQYF. As DNA, the CDR3 is TGTGCCAGCACCCTACAGGGGGGCCACGAGCAGTACTTC.